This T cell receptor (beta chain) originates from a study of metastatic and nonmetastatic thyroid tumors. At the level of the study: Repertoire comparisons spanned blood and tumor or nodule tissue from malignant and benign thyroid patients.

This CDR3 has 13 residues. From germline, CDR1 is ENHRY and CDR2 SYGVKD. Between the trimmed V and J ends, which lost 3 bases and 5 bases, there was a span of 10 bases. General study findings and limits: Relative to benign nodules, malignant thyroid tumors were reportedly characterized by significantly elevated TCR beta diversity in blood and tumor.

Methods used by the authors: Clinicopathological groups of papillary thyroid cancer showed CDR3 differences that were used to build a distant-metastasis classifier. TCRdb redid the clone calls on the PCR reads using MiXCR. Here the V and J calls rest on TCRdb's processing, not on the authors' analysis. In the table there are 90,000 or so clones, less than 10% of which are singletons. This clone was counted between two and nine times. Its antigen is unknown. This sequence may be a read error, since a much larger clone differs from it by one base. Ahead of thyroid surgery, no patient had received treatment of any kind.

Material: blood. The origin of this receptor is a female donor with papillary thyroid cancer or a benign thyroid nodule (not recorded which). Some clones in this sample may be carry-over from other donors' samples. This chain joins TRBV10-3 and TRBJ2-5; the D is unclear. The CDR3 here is CAISERLWETQYF. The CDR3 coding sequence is TGTGCCATCAGTGAAAGGTTGTGGGAGACCCAGTACTTC.